This record covers a single TCR beta chain. This record comes from a study of sequential checkpoint blockade in melanoma. Study information: First-line arms were nivolumab then ipilimumab, or the reverse, randomized 1:1.

Libraries were prepared by immunoSEQ multiplex PCR; TCRdb keeps only in-frame clonotypes and omits some of them. The table shows under 9,000 clones, with around 64% occurring only once. Specified treatment: randomized to nivolumab then ipilimumab (arm A) or the reverse (arm B). None of the patients previously received DNA-damaging chemotherapy. PBMC sorting kept live CD3+CD8+ cells without CD19 or CD56. The CDR3 is made up of 12 amino acids. The germline V and J ends were trimmed by 0 bases and 9 bases, with 8 bases remaining between them. Germline-derived CDR1 and CDR2 are SEHNR and FQNEAQ (reference sequence).

The chain is built from TRBV7-9 and TRBJ1-1; a weak D match, TRBD1 (6 bases). The clonotype comes from a human patient with melanoma. Some clones in this sample may be carry-over from other donors' samples. The material sequenced was CD8+ T cells sorted from blood (inferred from file names), taken from a patient given nivolumab and ipilimumab in sequence. The CDR3 DNA sequence: TGTGCCAGCAGCTTAGCGGGGACACAAGCTTTCTTT. Its protein is CASSLAGTQAFF.